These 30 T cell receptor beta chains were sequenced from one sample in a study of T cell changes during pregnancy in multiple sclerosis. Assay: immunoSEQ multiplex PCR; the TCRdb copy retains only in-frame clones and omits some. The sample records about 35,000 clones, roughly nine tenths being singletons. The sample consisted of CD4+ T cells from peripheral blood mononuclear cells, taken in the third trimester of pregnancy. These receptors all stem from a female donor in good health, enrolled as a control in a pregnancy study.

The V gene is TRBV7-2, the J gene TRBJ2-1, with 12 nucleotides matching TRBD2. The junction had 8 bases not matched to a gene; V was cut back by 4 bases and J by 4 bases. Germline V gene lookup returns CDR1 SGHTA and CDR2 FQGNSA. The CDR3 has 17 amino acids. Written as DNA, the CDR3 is TGTGCCAGCAGCTCTAGCGGGGGGGCCTTGTATTACAATGAGCAGTTCTTC. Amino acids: CASSSSGGALYYNEQFF.

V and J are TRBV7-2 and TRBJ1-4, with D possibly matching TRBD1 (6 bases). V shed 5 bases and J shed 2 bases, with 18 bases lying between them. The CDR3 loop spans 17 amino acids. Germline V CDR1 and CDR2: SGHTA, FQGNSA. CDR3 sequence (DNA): TGTGCCAGCAGCCTATCAACAGGGAGGGCGACTAATGAAAAACTGTTTTTT. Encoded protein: CASSLSTGRATNEKLFF.

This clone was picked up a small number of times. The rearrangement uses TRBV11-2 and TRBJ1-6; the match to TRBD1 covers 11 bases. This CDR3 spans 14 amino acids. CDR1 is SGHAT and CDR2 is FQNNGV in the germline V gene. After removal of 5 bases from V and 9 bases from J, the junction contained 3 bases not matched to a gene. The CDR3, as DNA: TGTGCCAGCAGCGAGGACAGGGGGCCTTCACCCCTCCACTTT. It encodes CASSEDRGPSPLHF.

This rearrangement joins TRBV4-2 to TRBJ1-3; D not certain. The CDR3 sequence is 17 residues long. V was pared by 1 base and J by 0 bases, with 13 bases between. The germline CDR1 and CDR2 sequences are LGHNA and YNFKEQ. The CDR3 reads CASSQVQTPSSGNTIYF. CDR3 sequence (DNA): TGTGCCAGCAGCCAAGTGCAAACGCCGAGCTCTGGAAACACCATATATTTT.

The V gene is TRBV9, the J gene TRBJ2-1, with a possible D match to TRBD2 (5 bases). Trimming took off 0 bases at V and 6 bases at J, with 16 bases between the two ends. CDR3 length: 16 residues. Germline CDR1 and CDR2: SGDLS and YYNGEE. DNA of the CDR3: TGTGCCAGCAGCGTAGATGGCCGGACTCGCCTCAATGAGCAGTTCTTC. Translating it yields CASSVDGRTRLNEQFF.

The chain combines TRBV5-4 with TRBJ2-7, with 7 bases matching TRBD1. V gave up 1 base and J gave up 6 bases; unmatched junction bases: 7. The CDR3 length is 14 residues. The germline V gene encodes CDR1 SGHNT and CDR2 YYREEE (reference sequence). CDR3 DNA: TGTGCCAGCAGCTTGAGGGGGCCGAGGGGCGAGCAGTACTTC. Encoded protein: CASSLRGPRGEQYF.

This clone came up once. CDR3 loop: CASSYSILEDTQYF. In DNA, the CDR3 is TGTGCCAGCAGTTACTCGATCCTAGAGGATACGCAGTATTTT. The chain recombines TRBV6-5 with TRBJ2-3, with D unclear. CDR1 and CDR2 from the germline V gene are MNHEY and SVGAGI. CDR3 size: 14 residues. Between the trimmed V and J ends, which lost 0 bases and 6 bases, there was a span of 10 bases.

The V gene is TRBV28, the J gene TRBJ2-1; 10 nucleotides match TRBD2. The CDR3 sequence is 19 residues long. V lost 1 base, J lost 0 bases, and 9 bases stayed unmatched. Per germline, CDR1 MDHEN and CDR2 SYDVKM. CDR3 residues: CASSLSYLASGSSYNEQFF. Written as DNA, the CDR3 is TGTGCCAGCAGTTTATCCTACCTTGCTAGCGGGAGCTCCTACAATGAGCAGTTCTTC.

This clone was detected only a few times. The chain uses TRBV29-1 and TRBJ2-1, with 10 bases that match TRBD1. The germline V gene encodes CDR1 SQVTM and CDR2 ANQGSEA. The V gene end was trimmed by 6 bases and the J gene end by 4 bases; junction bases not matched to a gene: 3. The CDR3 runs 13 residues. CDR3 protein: CSVDRGQYNEQFF. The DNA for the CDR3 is TGCAGCGTCGACAGGGGGCAATACAATGAGCAGTTCTTC.

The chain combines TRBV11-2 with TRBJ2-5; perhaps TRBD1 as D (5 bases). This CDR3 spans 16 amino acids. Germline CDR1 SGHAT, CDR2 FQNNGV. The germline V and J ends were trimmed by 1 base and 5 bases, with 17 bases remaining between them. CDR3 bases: TGTGCCAGCAGCTTAGTGGCGCGGTGGGGCAGGGAGACCCAGTACTTC. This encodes CASSLVARWGRETQYF.

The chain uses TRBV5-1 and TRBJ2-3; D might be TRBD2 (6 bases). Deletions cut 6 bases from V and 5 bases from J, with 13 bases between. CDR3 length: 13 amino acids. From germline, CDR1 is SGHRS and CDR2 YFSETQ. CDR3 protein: CASTPVGGDTQYF. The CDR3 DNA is TGCGCCAGCACCCCCGTGGGGGGAGATACGCAGTATTTT.

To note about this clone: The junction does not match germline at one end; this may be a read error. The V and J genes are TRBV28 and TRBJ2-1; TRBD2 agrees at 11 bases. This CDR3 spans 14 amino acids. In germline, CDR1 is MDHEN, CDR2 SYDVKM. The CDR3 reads CASGLAGGPGEQFF. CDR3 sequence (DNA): TGTGCCAGCGGTTTAGCGGGAGGGCCGGGTGAGCAGTTCTTC.

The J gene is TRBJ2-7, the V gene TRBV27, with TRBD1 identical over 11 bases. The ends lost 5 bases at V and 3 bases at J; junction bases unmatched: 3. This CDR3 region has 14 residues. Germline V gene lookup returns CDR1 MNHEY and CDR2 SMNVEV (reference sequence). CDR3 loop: CASSRTGGHYEQYF. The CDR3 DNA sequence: TGTGCCAGCAGTCGGACAGGGGGCCACTACGAGCAGTACTTC.

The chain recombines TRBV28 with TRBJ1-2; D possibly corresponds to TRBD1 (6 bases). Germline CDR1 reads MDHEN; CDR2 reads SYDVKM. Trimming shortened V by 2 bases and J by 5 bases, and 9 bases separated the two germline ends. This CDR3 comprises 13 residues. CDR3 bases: TGTGCCAGCAGTTTAGGACAGCTTTATGGCTACACCTTC. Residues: CASSLGQLYGYTF.

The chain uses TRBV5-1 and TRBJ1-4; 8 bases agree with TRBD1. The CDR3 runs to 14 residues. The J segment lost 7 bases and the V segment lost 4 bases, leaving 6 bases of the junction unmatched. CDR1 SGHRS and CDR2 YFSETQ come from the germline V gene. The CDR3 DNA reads TGCGCCAGCAGCCACAGGGGGTTGAGTGAAAAACTGTTTTTT. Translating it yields CASSHRGLSEKLFF.

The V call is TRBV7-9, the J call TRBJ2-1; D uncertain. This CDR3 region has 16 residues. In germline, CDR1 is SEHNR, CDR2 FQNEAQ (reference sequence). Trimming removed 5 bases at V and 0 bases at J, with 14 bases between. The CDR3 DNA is TGTGCCAGCAGCCTACCCATAGTTAGCTCCTACAATGAGCAGTTCTTC. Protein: CASSLPIVSSYNEQFF.

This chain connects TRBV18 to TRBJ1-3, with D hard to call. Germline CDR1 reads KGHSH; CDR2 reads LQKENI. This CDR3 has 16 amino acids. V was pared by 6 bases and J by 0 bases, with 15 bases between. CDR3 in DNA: TGTGCCAGCTCCCTCCGTTCACTGGTCTCTGGAAACACCATATATTTT. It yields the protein CASSLRSLVSGNTIYF. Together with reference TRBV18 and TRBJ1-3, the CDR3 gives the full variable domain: NAGVMQNPRHLVRRRGQEARLRCSPMKGHSHVYWYRQLPEEGLKFMVYLQKENIIDESGMPKERFSAEFPKEGPSILRIQQVVRGDSAAYFCASSLRSLVSGNTIYFGEGSWLTVV.

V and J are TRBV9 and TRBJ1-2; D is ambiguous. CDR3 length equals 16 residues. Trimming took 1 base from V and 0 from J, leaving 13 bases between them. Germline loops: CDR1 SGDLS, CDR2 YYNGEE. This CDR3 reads CASSVFSFPANYGYTF. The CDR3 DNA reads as TGTGCCAGCAGCGTATTCTCATTTCCGGCTAACTATGGCTACACCTTC.

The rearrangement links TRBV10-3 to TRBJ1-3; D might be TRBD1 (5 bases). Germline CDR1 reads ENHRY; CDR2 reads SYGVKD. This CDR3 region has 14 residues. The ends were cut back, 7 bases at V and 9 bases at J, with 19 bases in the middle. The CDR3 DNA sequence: TGTGCCATCACAGGAGGTTTGTCGGGGGGCACCATATATTTT. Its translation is CAITGGLSGGTIYF.

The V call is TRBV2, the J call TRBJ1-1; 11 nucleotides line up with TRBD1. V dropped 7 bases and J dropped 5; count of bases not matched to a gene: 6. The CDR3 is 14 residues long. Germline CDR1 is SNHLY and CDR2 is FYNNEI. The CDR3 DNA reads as TGTGCCAGCAACCCCGGGACAGGGGGTACTGAAGCTTTCTTT. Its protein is CASNPGTGGTEAFF. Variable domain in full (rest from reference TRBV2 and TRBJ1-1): EPEVTQTPSHQVTQMGQEVILRCVPISNHLYFYWYRQILGQKVEFLVSFYNNEISEKSEIFDDQFSVERPDGSNFTLKIRSTKLEDSAMYFCASNPGTGGTEAFFGQGTRLTVV.

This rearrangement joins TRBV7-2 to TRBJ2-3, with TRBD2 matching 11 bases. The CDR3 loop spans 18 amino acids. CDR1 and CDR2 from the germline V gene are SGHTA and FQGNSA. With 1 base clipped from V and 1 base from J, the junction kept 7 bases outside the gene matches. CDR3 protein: CASSLGLAGGPGTDTQYF. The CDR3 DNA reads TGTGCCAGCAGCTTAGGGTTAGCGGGAGGGCCGGGCACAGATACGCAGTATTTT.

The CDR3 DNA is TGTGCCAGCAGGACCATTCAGGGGCGAGGCAATTCACCCCTCCACTTT. It is translated as CASRTIQGRGNSPLHF. The V call is TRBV11-2, the J call TRBJ1-6; tentatively, D is TRBD1 (6 bases). With 6 bases removed from V and 7 bases from J, the gap between germline ends came to 19 bases. Germline loops: CDR1 SGHAT, CDR2 FQNNGV. This CDR3 is 16 amino acids long.

CDR3 in amino acids: CSVARTDYEQYF. The CDR3 DNA is TGCAGCGTTGCAAGGACAGACTACGAGCAGTACTTC. The chain employs TRBV29-1 and TRBJ2-7, with D tentatively TRBD1 (6 bases). Germline CDR1 is SQVTM and CDR2 is ANQGSEA. The CDR3 spans 12 residues. The V end was cut by 4 bases, the J end by 3 bases, with 10 bases between.

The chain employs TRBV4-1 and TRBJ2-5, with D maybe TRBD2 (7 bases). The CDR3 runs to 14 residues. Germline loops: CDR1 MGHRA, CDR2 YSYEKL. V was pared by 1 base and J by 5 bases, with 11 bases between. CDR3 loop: CASSQGRGGETQYF. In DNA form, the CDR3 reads TGCGCCAGCAGCCAAGGGAGGGGGGGCGAGACCCAGTACTTC.

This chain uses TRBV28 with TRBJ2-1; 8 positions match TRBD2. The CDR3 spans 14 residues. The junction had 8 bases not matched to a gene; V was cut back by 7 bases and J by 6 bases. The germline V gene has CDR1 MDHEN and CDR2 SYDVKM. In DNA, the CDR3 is TGTGCCAGCAACTCCGCCGGGACTAGCAATGAGCAGTTCTTC. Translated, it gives CASNSAGTSNEQFF.

The DNA for the CDR3 is TGTGCCAGCAGCTTAGAGCGCTTACAGCCCCAGCATTTT. Its protein is CASSLERLQPQHF. V gene TRBV7-2 combines with J gene TRBJ1-5, with D unresolved. V was cut by 1 base and J by 7 bases, with 8 bases left in between. Germline V gene lookup returns CDR1 SGHTA and CDR2 FQGNSA. The CDR3 has 13 residues.

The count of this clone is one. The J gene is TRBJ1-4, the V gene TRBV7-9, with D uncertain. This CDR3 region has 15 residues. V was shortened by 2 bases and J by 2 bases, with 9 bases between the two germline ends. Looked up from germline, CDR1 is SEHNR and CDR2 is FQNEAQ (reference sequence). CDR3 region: CASSLTGSTNEKLFF. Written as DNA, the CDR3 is TGTGCCAGCAGCTTAACGGGTTCGACTAATGAAAAACTGTTTTTT.

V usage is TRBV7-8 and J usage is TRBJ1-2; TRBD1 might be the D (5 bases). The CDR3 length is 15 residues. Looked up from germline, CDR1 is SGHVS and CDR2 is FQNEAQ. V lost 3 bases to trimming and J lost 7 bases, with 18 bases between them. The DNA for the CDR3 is TGTGCCAGCAGCTTCGCACATAGGGGTTCGGCTGGCTACACCTTC. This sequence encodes CASSFAHRGSAGYTF.

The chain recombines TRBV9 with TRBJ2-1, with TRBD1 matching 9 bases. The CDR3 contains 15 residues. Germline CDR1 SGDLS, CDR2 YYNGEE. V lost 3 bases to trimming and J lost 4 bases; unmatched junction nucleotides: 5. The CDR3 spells CASSEGQGIYNEQFF. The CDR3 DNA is TGTGCCAGCAGCGAGGGACAGGGAATTTACAATGAGCAGTTCTTC.

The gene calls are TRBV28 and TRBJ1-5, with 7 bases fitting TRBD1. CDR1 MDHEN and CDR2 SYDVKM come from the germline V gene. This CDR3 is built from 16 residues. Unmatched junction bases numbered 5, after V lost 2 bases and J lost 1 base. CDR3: CASSLRTGKSNQPQHF. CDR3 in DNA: TGTGCCAGCAGTTTAAGGACAGGAAAAAGCAATCAGCCCCAGCATTTT.